What follows describes a single T cell receptor beta chain. At least ten counts were recorded for this clonotype. There is no known antigen for this receptor. Base quality data are lacking; no much larger clone is found one base away. TCR cDNA was synthesized by 5'RACE template switching, through which a universal primer site and unique molecular identifiers were introduced. cDNA synthesis was primed from both the TCR alpha and TCR beta constant segments. Libraries were amplified in two PCR steps, with sample barcodes and sequencing adapters added in the second step. Libraries were sequenced on Illumina HiSeq 2500 (2x100 bp) or NovaSeq (2x150 bp). The study's own analysis went as follows. Reads were demultiplexed and collapsed into UMI consensus sequences with MIGEC, and V(D)J alignment was performed with MiXCR. Using edgeR on replicate PBMC samples, clonotypes were called vaccine-responding if FDR was below 0.01 and the log2 fold change was above 5 up to day 15. CD4 or CD8 identity was assigned to each bulk clonotype according to whether the clonotype was present at higher abundance in the sequenced CD4 repertoire or the sequenced CD8 repertoire. TCRdb's own reprocessing of the public reads used fastp at Q25 and MiXCR and kept productive beta chains. Merged by CDR3 protein, the rows form single entries marked with the most common genes and DNA. TCRdb assigned the V and J calls; the authors' analysis was not used. The sample table shows 450,000 to 600,000 distinct CDR3 sequences, and 13% are seen once. The ten top clones hold 11% to 15% of the sample.

Trimming costs V 0 bases and J 7 bases, and their ends lie 22 bases apart. The CDR3 starts with the cysteine, ends with the phenylalanine, and has 17 residues. Only the CDR3 portion is preserved as DNA: 51 bases, with reading frame beginning at the first base. CDR1 and CDR2 (SGHDN, FVKESK) derive from the germline V gene. The data belong to a study of T cells after yellow fever vaccination (dated by TCRdb to about 2019). For the wider study: The SMART-Seq v4 Ultra Low Input RNA kit was used to prepare libraries from fractions with low cell numbers. To follow T-cell clones before and after primary and booster YFV17D yellow fever vaccination, bulk TCR alpha and beta repertoires were sequenced over time. Two healthy male donors made up the cohort, one aged 18 to 29 years and the other aged 30 to 39 years. Blood was collected at multiple timepoints before and after primary and secondary immunization, and bulk PBMC replicates and cell subsets were isolated.

What the study reported, not specific to this receptor: A small share of clonotypes was detected in both CD4 and CD8 compartments, with the overlap likely arising from convergent recombination. After the booster, most clones that had expanded after primary vaccination were detected again (nearly 97% of CD4 and around nine tenths of CD8), suggesting broad maintenance of memory. The study included only a couple of donors, which limits how far the findings can be generalized. Because abundant contaminating clonotypes from the bulk population could be contained in FACS-sorted repertoires, computational filtering was required. Compared with the primary T-cell response, the secondary T-cell response was weaker but faster, peaking on day 5 rather than day 15.

This specimen's treatment or condition label, interpreted: live attenuated yellow fever vaccine strain. Two biological replicates of bulk PBMCs were collected at each blood-draw timepoint. A standard Ficoll-Paque protocol was used to isolate PBMCs from peripheral blood. RNA was extracted with TriZol from bulk PBMCs, CD4 and CD8 fractions, and dextramer-positive and dextramer-negative fractions. The source was PBMCs, collected on the day of the yellow fever booster vaccination. The chain joins TRBV14 to TRBJ2-7; TRBD2 is possibly the D segment (5 matching bases). The receptor's source is a man aged 30-40 years who received the YFV17D yellow fever vaccine. The bases read TGTGCCAGCAGCCAAGATACATGGACTGGCCCTTGGGATGAGCAGTACTTC. Translated, it gives CASSQDTWTGPWDEQYF.